Presented here are 25 T cell receptor beta chains from one specimen sequenced in a study of cytomegalovirus exposure and HLA in healthy donors. Primers for the PCR totalled 60 Vbeta and 13 Jbeta. The method was immunoSEQ multiplex PCR; TCRdb's version includes in-frame clones alone and lacks a portion of them. The data show around 120,000 clones, around 78% seen once. Material: PBMCs. The receptors here all came from a woman in her thirties or forties in good health and CMV-seronegative.

The chain couples TRBV27 to TRBJ1-1; D ambiguous. Germline V gene sequence: CDR1 MNHEY, CDR2 SMNVEV (reference sequence). V was shortened by 7 bases and J by 3 bases, with 12 bases between the two germline ends. This CDR3 contains 13 residues. CDR3: CASTVNGYTEAFF. DNA of the CDR3: TGTGCCAGCACCGTAAACGGGTACACTGAAGCTTTCTTT.

V gene TRBV6-1 combines with J gene TRBJ2-2, with D possibly matching TRBD2 (5 bases). The V and J ends lost 3 bases and 5 bases respectively, with 19 bases between them. The length of the CDR3 is 17 residues. Per germline, CDR1 MNHNS and CDR2 SASEGT. The DNA of the CDR3 is TGTGCCAGCAGTGACCCTGCCAATGCCGGGGAGACCGGGGAGCTGTTTTTT. Protein: CASSDPANAGETGELFF.

The chain employs TRBV5-1 and TRBJ1-1, with TRBD1 as a possible D gene (6 bases). The V end was cut by 2 bases, the J end by 5 bases, with 19 bases between. The length of the CDR3 is 16 residues. Germline V gives CDR1 SGHRS, CDR2 YFSETQ. The CDR3 DNA is TGCGCCAGCAGCTTTGCCTTGCAGGGGTCCGGGACTGAAGCTTTCTTT. Protein product: CASSFALQGSGTEAFF.

This clone has only a few counts. The V call is TRBV28, the J call TRBJ2-7; TRBD2 is a possible D gene (6 bases). V dropped 8 bases and J dropped 3 bases, with 17 bases sitting between them. Germline V gene lookup returns CDR1 MDHEN and CDR2 SYDVKM. This CDR3 spans 14 amino acids. CDR3 DNA: TGTGCCAGCCGGGACTGGGGCAAGAACTACGAGCAGTACTTC. Residues: CASRDWGKNYEQYF.

The V call is TRBV9, the J call TRBJ2-3; TRBD1 agrees at 7 bases. Germline-derived CDR1 and CDR2 are SGDLS and YYNGEE. The CDR3 runs to 14 residues. The junction had 7 bases not matched to a gene; V was cut back by 4 bases and J by 5 bases. The CDR3 spells CASSLRGSVDTQYF. The CDR3 DNA follows: TGTGCCAGCAGCCTCAGGGGGTCCGTAGATACGCAGTATTTT.

This clone appeared a few times. This CDR3 reads CASSLTSGSYEQYF. The CDR3 bases are TGTGCCAGCAGCTTGACTAGCGGTTCCTACGAGCAGTACTTC. The rearrangement uses TRBV7-3 and TRBJ2-7; 9 nucleotides match TRBD2. CDR1 and CDR2 from the germline V gene are SGHTA and FQGTGA. The V gene end was trimmed by 3 bases and the J gene end by 1 base; junction bases not matched to a gene: 1. This CDR3 has 14 amino acids.

The gene calls are TRBV5-1 and TRBJ2-1; 7 positions match TRBD2. The CDR3 has 15 residues. V trimming: 4 bases; J trimming: 7 bases; junction bases outside the gene matches: 11. Germline V lookup: CDR1 SGHRS, CDR2 YFSETQ. CDR3 coding DNA: TGCGCCAGCAGCACTCATGTGGGGGGGGAGAATGAGCAGTTCTTC. It specifies CASSTHVGGENEQFF.

The chain joins TRBV28 to TRBJ2-3, with D uncertain. V dropped 1 base and J dropped 4 bases, with 6 bases sitting between them. The germline CDR1 and CDR2 sequences are MDHEN and SYDVKM. The CDR3 is 13 amino acids. CDR3 residues: CASSLFEADTQYF. The CDR3, as DNA: TGTGCCAGCAGTTTATTCGAGGCAGATACGCAGTATTTT.

The J gene is TRBJ2-3, the V gene TRBV10-3; TRBD1 might be the D (5 bases). The CDR3 length is 14 residues. CDR1 and CDR2 from the germline V gene are ENHRY and SYGVKD. V gave up 0 bases and J gave up 8 bases, with 12 bases separating them. The CDR3 DNA sequence: TGTGCCATCAGTGAGTCGCAGGGATCGGGTACGCAGTATTTT. This codes for CAISESQGSGTQYF.

The chain employs TRBV19 and TRBJ1-2, with a weak D call TRBD1 (6 bases). The V and J ends lost 6 bases and 2 bases respectively, with 13 bases between them. The CDR3 covers 14 residues. CDR1 LNHDA and CDR2 SQIVND come from the germline V gene (reference sequence). This CDR3 reads CASSLIGTNYGYTF. The CDR3 bases are TGTGCCAGTAGCTTAATCGGGACAAACTATGGCTACACCTTC.

This clone showed up just a few times. The rearrangement links TRBV4-1 to TRBJ1-1; no reliable D call. Trimming stripped 1 base from V and 7 bases from J, with 7 bases between. The CDR3 extends over 12 amino acids. In germline, CDR1 is MGHRA, CDR2 YSYEKL. The CDR3 loop is CASSQVPNEAFF. In DNA, the CDR3 is TGCGCCAGCAGCCAAGTCCCCAATGAAGCTTTCTTT.

The V call is TRBV2, the J call TRBJ2-4; TRBD2 might be the D (7 bases). This CDR3 has 16 amino acids. CDR1 and CDR2 (germline): SNHLY, FYNNEI. The V and J ends lost 8 bases and 1 base respectively, with 18 bases between them. The CDR3 DNA reads as TGTGCCAGCGCCAAGGGGGGGGGAGGGGCCAAAAACATTCAGTACTTC. This translates into CASAKGGGGAKNIQYF. Full variable domain (remainder filled in from reference TRBV2 and TRBJ2-4): EPEVTQTPSHQVTQMGQEVILRCVPISNHLYFYWYRQILGQKVEFLVSFYNNEISEKSEIFDDQFSVERPDGSNFTLKIRSTKLEDSAMYFCASAKGGGGAKNIQYFGAGTRLSVL.

This chain joins TRBV6-5 and TRBJ1-1; D is uncertain. The length of the CDR3 is 13 residues. V was clipped by 6 bases and J by 1 base, with 9 bases between them. Germline values: CDR1 MNHEY, CDR2 SVGAGI. CDR3 coding DNA: TGTGCCAGCAGCCTCAGACAGAACACTGAAGCTTTCTTT. This sequence encodes CASSLRQNTEAFF.

This clone was detected a few times. This chain connects TRBV2 to TRBJ2-7, with 7 bases lining up with TRBD2. Germline lookup yields CDR1 SNHLY and CDR2 FYNNEI. V shed 6 bases, J shed 3 bases, and the junction held 11 bases outside the gene matches. The CDR3 loop spans 15 amino acids. The CDR3 nucleotides read TGTGCCAGCAGCCTACTACTCGCGGGGGTCTACGAGCAGTACTTC. It yields the protein CASSLLLAGVYEQYF. Looking up the rest from reference TRBV2 and TRBJ2-7 gives the full variable domain: EPEVTQTPSHQVTQMGQEVILRCVPISNHLYFYWYRQILGQKVEFLVSFYNNEISEKSEIFDDQFSVERPDGSNFTLKIRSTKLEDSAMYFCASSLLLAGVYEQYFGPGTRLTVT.

The table lists this clone with a few counts. The rearrangement links TRBV2 to TRBJ2-7, with D maybe TRBD1 (6 bases). Germline loops: CDR1 SNHLY, CDR2 FYNNEI. V was trimmed by 6 bases and J by 7 bases, leaving 13 bases between them. This CDR3 spans 12 amino acids. As DNA, the CDR3 is TGTGCCAGCAGCCCACAGGGCGTTGAGCAGTACTTC. This sequence encodes CASSPQGVEQYF.

This clone appeared once. This sequence joins TRBV29-1 and TRBJ1-4, with 11 bases that match TRBD1. J was trimmed by 8 bases and V by 6 bases; bases with no gene match: 11. The CDR3 contains 15 residues. Germline CDR1 is SQVTM and CDR2 is ANQGSEA. The CDR3: CSVQLGQGAREKLFF. As DNA, the CDR3 is TGCAGCGTGCAACTCGGACAGGGGGCGCGGGAAAAACTGTTTTTT. The whole variable domain, remainder taken from reference TRBV29-1 and TRBJ1-4, is SAVISQKPSRDICQRGTSLTIQCQVDSQVTMMFWYRQQPGQSLTLIATANQGSEATYESGFVIDKFPISRPNLTFSTLTVSNMSPEDSSIYLCSVQLGQGAREKLFFGSGTQLSVL.

CDR3 region: CASSETGNNEQFF. CDR3 nucleotide sequence: TGTGCCAGCAGCGAGACAGGGAACAATGAGCAGTTCTTC. The chain combines TRBV9 with TRBJ2-1; the match to TRBD1 covers 7 bases. The CDR3 sequence is 13 residues long. J lost 5 bases, V lost 3 bases, and 2 bases had no gene match. In germline, CDR1 is SGDLS, CDR2 YYNGEE.

The chain carries TRBV2 and TRBJ2-3; no clear D gene. The V and J ends lost 6 bases and 5 bases respectively, with 6 bases between them. From germline, CDR1 is SNHLY and CDR2 FYNNEI. The CDR3 has 11 amino acids. CDR3 bases: TGTGCCAGCAGCGTCGTAGATACGCAGTATTTT. Translation gives CASSVVDTQYF.

The chain joins TRBV11-2 to TRBJ1-1, with 7 bases aligning to TRBD1. Germline loops: CDR1 SGHAT, CDR2 FQNNGV. CDR3 length equals 16 residues. After removal of 1 base from V and 0 bases from J, the junction contained 5 bases not matched to a gene. The CDR3 sequence is CASSLGNRGLNTEAFF. For the CDR3, the DNA is TGTGCCAGCAGCTTAGGGAACAGGGGCCTGAACACTGAAGCTTTCTTT.

The V call is TRBV29-1, the J call TRBJ2-3; weak D call: TRBD2 (5 bases). The ends were cut back, 0 bases at V and 5 bases at J, with 15 bases in the middle. The CDR3 runs 15 residues. The V gene's germline CDR1 is SQVTM and CDR2 ANQGSEA. CDR3 protein: CSVEDRGGSGDTQYF. The CDR3 bases are TGCAGCGTTGAAGATCGCGGAGGTTCAGGAGATACGCAGTATTTT.

This clone appeared once. V gene TRBV2 combines with J gene TRBJ1-1; D gene unclear. Germline loops: CDR1 SNHLY, CDR2 FYNNEI. The CDR3 has 13 amino acids. The V and J ends lost 2 bases and 4 bases respectively, with 8 bases between them. CDR3 loop: CASSEREVTEAFF. CDR3 bases: TGTGCCAGCAGTGAAAGGGAGGTCACTGAAGCTTTCTTT.

The chain couples TRBV19 to TRBJ2-6, with 11 bases that match TRBD1. Germline CDR1 is LNHDA and CDR2 is SQIVND (reference sequence). Trimming cost V 3 bases and J 0 bases; bases outside gene matches: 4. The CDR3 extends over 18 amino acids. CDR3 sequence: CASSIRTGGGSGANVLTF. The CDR3 DNA follows: TGTGCCAGTAGTATTCGGACAGGGGGCGGCTCTGGGGCCAACGTCCTGACTTTC.

The chain is built from TRBV6-5 and TRBJ2-5; 7 bases align to TRBD1. Germline CDR1 is MNHEY and CDR2 is SVGAGI. The CDR3 is 14 residues long. Trimming removed 6 bases from V and 1 base from J; junction bases left unmatched: 5. The CDR3 DNA reads as TGTGCCAGCAGATACACAGGGGTCCAAGAGACCCAGTACTTC. This translates into CASRYTGVQETQYF.

The chain combines TRBV28 with TRBJ2-1, with 10 nucleotides matching TRBD2. This CDR3 has 14 amino acids. The junction had 4 bases not matched to a gene; V was cut back by 9 bases and J by 2 bases. Germline values: CDR1 MDHEN, CDR2 SYDVKM. This CDR3 reads CASLAGGTYNEQFF. The CDR3, as DNA: TGTGCCAGTTTAGCGGGAGGAACCTACAATGAGCAGTTCTTC.

As regards this clone: Other DNA sequences in this specimen translate into the identical CDR3. The rearrangement uses TRBV6-5 and TRBJ2-7; 10 positions match TRBD1. Germline CDR1 is MNHEY and CDR2 is SVGAGI. The ends lost 5 bases at V and 4 bases at J; junction bases unmatched: 2. This CDR3 has 13 amino acids. The DNA for the CDR3 is TGTGCCAGCAGTCGGGACAGGGGATACGAGCAGTACTTC. It encodes CASSRDRGYEQYF.